This T cell receptor beta chain was identified in a study of CD8+ T cells in alopecia areata. Study details: Patients received oral tofacitinib, 5 to 10 mg twice daily, for moderate-to-severe alopecia areata. Findings and caveats of the study: Against the mouse data, patients shared TCRs less clearly, possibly for HLA reasons. Normal skin's resident alphabeta T cells are sequenced alongside lesional scalp T cells.

About this clone: Antigen: not known.

RNA was isolated and reverse transcribed to cDNA, the sequencing template. This table comes from immunoSEQ multiplex PCR, and its TCRdb copy is limited to in-frame clones, with some not included. In the table there are 150,000 to 160,000 clones, about 51% of which are singletons. This CDR3 is 15 amino acids long. V was clipped by 3 bases and J by 6 bases; unmatched bases: 9. Germline V lookup: CDR1 MRHNA, CDR2 SNTAGT. Those with alopecia areata gave lesional scalp punch biopsies and peripheral blood. The clonotype comes from a human donor with alopecia areata. V usage is TRBV6-4 and J usage is TRBJ2-3; 7 positions agree with TRBD2. The sequencing here drew on CD8+ T cells sorted from blood, taken at week 0. The CDR3 bases are TGTGCCAGCAGTGATAGAGGACTAGTTGGGGATACGCAGTATTTT. It is translated as CASSDRGLVGDTQYF.